The source of this T cell receptor beta chain is a study of graft-versus-host responses after intestinal transplantation. At the level of the study: In this cohort, recipients had multivisceral, liver-intestinal, or isolated intestinal transplants. Study-wide points: Allografts carried high graft-versus-host to host-versus-graft clonal ratios in patients having graft-donor T cell macrochimerism. An association linked early post-transplant HvG declines with peak circulating GvH clone levels. Recipient marrow contained GvH clones, some of which appeared first in ileum or blood.

From germline, CDR1 is MNHNY and CDR2 SVGAGI (reference sequence). The V end was cut by 0 bases, the J end by 2 bases, with 5 bases between. This CDR3 has 13 residues. The table came from immunoSEQ multiplex PCR; TCRdb's copy has only in-frame clones and leaves some out. The sample has tens of thousands of clones, about 90% seen once; the top ten hold approximately 5.1%. This clone was detected once. The antigen is undetermined. The rearrangement links TRBV6-6 to TRBJ2-7; D might be TRBD2 (5 bases). The sample consisted of PBMCs, taken more than 650 days after intestinal transplant. The clonotype was recovered from a human patient who received an intestinal transplant, so some T cells may come from the graft donor. CDR3 amino acids: CASSYSGAYEQYF. The CDR3 DNA follows: TGTGCCAGCAGTTACTCCGGGGCCTACGAGCAGTACTTC.